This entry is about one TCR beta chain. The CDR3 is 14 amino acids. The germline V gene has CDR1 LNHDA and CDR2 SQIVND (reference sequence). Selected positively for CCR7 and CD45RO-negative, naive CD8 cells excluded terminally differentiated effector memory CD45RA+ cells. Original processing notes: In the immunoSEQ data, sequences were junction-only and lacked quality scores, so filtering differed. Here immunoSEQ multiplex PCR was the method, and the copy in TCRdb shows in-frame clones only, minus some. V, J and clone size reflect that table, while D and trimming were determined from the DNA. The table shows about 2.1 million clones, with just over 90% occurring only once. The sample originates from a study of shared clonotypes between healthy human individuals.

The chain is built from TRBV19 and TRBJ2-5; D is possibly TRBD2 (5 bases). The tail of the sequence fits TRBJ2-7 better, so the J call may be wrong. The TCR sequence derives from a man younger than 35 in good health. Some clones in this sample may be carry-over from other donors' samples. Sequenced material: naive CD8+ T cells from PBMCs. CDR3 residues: CASSPLAGGSEQYF. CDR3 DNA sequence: TGTGCCAGTAGTCCCCTTGCGGGTGGCTCCGAGCAGTACTTC.